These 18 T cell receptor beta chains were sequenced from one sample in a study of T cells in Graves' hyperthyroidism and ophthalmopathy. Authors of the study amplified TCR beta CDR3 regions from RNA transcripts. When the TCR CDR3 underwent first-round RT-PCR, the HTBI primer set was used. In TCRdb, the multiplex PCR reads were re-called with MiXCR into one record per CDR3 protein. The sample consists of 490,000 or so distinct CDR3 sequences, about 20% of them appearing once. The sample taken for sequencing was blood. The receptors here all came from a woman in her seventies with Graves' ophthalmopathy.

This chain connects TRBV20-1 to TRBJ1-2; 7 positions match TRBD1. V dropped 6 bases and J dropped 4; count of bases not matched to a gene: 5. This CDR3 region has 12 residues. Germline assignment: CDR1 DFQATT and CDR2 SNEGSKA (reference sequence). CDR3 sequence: CSATGQAYGYTF. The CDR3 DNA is TGCAGTGCCACTGGACAGGCCTATGGCTACACCTTC.

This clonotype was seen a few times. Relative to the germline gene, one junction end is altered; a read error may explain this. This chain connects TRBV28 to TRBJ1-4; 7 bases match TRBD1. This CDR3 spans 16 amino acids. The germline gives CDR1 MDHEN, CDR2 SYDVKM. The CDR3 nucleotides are TGTGCCGGCAGTCGACAGGGATTATCGACTAATGAAAAACTGTTTTTT. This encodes CAGSRQGLSTNEKLFF.

The CDR3 sequence: CASSQGRVQETQYF. The DNA for the CDR3 is TGTGCCAGCAGCCAAGGAAGGGTCCAAGAGACCCAGTACTTC. The chain employs TRBV12-3 or TRBV12-4 and TRBJ2-5; D unresolved. The germline V and J ends were trimmed by 6 bases and 1 base, with 12 bases remaining between them. The CDR3 length is 14 residues.

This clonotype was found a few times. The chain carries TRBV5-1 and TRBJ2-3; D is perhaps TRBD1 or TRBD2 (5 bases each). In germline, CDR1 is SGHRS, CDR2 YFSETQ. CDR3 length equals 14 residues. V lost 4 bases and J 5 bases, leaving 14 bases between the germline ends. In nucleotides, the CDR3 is TGCGCCAGCAGCGACGGGGCTAGTGGAGATACGCAGTATTTT. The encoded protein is CASSDGASGDTQYF.

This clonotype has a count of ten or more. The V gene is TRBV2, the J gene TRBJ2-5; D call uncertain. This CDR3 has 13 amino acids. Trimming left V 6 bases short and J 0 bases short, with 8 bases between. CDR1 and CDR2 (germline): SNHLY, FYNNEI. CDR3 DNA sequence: TGTGCCAGCAGGGGTCTCGACCAAGAGACCCAGTACTTC. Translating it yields CASRGLDQETQYF. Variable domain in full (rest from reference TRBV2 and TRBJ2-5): EPEVTQTPSHQVTQMGQEVILRCVPISNHLYFYWYRQILGQKVEFLVSFYNNEISEKSEIFDDQFSVERPDGSNFTLKIRSTKLEDSAMYFCASRGLDQETQYFGPGTRLLVL.

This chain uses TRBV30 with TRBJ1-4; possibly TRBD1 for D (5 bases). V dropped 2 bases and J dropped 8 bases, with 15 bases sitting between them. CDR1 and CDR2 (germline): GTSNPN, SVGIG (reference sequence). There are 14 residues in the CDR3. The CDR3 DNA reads TGTGCCTGGAGTAGGGGTGGGGTAAAGGAAAAACTGTTTTTT. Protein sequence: CAWSRGGVKEKLFF.

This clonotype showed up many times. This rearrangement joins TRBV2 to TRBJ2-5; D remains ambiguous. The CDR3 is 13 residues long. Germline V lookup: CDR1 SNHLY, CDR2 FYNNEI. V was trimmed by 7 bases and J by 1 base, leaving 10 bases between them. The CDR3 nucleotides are TGTGCCAGCACTCCGCACGTCCAAGAGACCCAGTACTTC. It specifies CASTPHVQETQYF.

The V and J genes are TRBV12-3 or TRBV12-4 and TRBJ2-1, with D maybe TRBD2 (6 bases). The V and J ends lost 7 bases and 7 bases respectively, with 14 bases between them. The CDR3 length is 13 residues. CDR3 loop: CASTFGGTNEQFF. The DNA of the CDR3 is TGTGCCAGCACCTTCGGGGGAACAAATGAGCAGTTCTTC.

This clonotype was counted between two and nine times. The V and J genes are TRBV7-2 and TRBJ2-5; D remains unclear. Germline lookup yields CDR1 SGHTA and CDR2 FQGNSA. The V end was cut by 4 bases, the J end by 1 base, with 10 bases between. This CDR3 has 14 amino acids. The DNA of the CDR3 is TGTGCCAGCAGCTCCAGTAGGGCCCAAGAGACCCAGTACTTC. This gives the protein CASSSSRAQETQYF.

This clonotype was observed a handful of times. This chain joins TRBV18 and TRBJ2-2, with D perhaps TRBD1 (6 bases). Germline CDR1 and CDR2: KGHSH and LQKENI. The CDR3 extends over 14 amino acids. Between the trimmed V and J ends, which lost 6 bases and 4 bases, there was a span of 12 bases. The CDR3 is CASSSARGTGELFF. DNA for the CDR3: TGTGCCAGCTCGTCTGCCAGGGGCACCGGGGAGCTGTTTTTT.

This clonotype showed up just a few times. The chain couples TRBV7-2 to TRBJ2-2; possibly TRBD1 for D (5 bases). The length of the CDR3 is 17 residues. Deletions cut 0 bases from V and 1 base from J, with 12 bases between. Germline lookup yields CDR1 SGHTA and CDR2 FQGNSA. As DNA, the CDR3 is TGTGCCAGCAGCTTAGCGGTTTTCCAGGGGAACACCGGGGAGCTGTTTTTT. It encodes CASSLAVFQGNTGELFF. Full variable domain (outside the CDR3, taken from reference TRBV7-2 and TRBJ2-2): GAGVSQSPSNKVTEKGKDVELRCDPISGHTALYWYRQSLGQGLEFLIYFQGNSAPDKSGLPSDRFSAERTGGSVSTLTIQRTQQEDSAVYLCASSLAVFQGNTGELFFGEGSRLTVL.

This chain's CDR3 is CASSLGGAGGPESNEQFF. CDR3 DNA sequence: TGCGCCAGCAGCTTGGGGGGAGCGGGAGGGCCAGAATCCAATGAGCAGTTCTTC. V usage is TRBV5-1 and J usage is TRBJ2-1, with 10 nucleotides matching TRBD2. The germline CDR1 and CDR2 sequences are SGHRS and YFSETQ. After removal of 0 bases from V and 6 bases from J, the junction contained 12 bases not matched to a gene. This CDR3 region has 18 residues.

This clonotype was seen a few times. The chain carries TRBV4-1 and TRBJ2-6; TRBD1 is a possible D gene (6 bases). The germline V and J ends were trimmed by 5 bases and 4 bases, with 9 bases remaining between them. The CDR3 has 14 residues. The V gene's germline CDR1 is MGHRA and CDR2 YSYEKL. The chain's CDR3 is CASSSGVGANVLTF. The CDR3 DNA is TGCGCCAGCAGCTCAGGGGTGGGGGCCAACGTCCTGACTTTC.

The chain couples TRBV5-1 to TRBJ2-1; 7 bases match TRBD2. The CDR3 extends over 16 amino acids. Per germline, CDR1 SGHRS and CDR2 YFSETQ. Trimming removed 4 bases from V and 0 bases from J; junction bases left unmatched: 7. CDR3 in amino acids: CASSHGLDRSYNEQFF. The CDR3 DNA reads TGCGCCAGCAGCCATGGACTAGATCGCTCCTACAATGAGCAGTTCTTC.

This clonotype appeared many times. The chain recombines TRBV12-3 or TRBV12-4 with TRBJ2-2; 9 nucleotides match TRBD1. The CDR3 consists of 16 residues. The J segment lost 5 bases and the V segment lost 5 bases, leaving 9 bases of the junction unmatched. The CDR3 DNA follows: TGTGCCAGCAGTCCCGGGACAGGGATTCAGACCGGGGAGCTGTTTTTT. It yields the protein CASSPGTGIQTGELFF.

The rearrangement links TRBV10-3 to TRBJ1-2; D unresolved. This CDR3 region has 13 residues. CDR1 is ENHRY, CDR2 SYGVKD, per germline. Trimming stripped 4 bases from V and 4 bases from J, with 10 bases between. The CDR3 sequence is CAISASDTYGYTF. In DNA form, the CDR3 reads TGTGCCATCAGTGCTTCAGATACCTATGGCTACACCTTC.

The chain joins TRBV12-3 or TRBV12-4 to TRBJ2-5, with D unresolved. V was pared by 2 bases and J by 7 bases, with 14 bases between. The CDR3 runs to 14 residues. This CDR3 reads CASSLTAELGTQYF. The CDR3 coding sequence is TGTGCCAGCAGTTTAACGGCCGAACTGGGGACCCAGTACTTC.

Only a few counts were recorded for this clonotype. The CDR3 here is CASSPGTGLNTGELFF. The CDR3 DNA reads as TGTGCCAGCAGTCCCGGGACAGGGCTGAACACCGGGGAGCTGTTTTTT. This chain links TRBV11-3 with TRBJ2-2, with 9 bases identical to TRBD1. The length of the CDR3 is 16 residues. Unmatched junction bases numbered 6, after V lost 6 bases and J lost 1 base. Looked up from germline, CDR1 is SGHNT and CDR2 is YENEEA. The complete variable domain, with remaining parts taken from reference TRBV11-3 and TRBJ2-2, reads EAGVVQSPRYKIIEKKQPVAFWCNPISGHNTLYWYLQNLGQGPELLIRYENEEAVDDSQLPKDRFSAERLKGVDSTLKIQPAELGDSAVYLCASSPGTGLNTGELFFGEGSRLTVL.